Listed below are T cell receptor beta chains from one sample, sequenced in a study of metastatic and nonmetastatic thyroid tumors. Using MiXCR, TCRdb reanalyzed the PCR reads. This repertoire shows roughly 16,000 clones, 29% found once; its top ten account for over 10%. Material: tumor tissue. The receptors stem from a male donor with papillary thyroid cancer or a benign thyroid nodule (not recorded which). Some clones in this sample may be carry-over from other donors' samples. The CDR3 runs from the conserved cysteine through the conserved F or W. The order of the fields is V gene, clone size, J gene, D gene, CDR3 DNA, CDR3 protein. A D gene is named only where the DNA matches it firmly. A row's size may be missing; if present it is once, few, many or a size class.

v_call: TRBV30
clone_size: -
j_call: TRBJ2-7
d_call: TRBD1
cdr3_nt: TGTGCCTGGAGTGTACTAAGGACAGGATATGGCGAGCAGTACTTC
cdr3_aa: CAWSVLRTGYGEQYF

v_call: TRBV9
clone_size: many
j_call: TRBJ2-7
d_call: -
cdr3_nt: TGTGCCAGCAGCATCGGGACGGCCCCCGAGCAGTACTTC
cdr3_aa: CASSIGTAPEQYF

v_call: TRBV6-1
clone_size: few
j_call: TRBJ2-2
d_call: -
cdr3_nt: TGTGCCAGCACTGCTTATGTGTACACCGGGGAGCTGTTTTTT
cdr3_aa: CASTAYVYTGELFF

v_call: TRBV11-2
clone_size: -
j_call: TRBJ2-1
d_call: -
cdr3_nt: TGTGCCAGCAGCTTAGTGGGGACCTCCTACAATGAGCAGTTCTTC
cdr3_aa: CASSLVGTSYNEQFF

v_call: TRBV10-3
clone_size: medium-sized
j_call: TRBJ1-1
d_call: TRBD1
cdr3_nt: TGTGCCATCTCCCCAGGGGGGGTGAACACTGAAGCTTTCTTT
cdr3_aa: CAISPGGVNTEAFF

v_call: TRBV6-2/TRBV6-3
clone_size: -
j_call: TRBJ2-3
d_call: TRBD2
cdr3_nt: TGTGCCAGCAGTTACACGCGAAGCGGGGCCACAGATACGCAGTATTTT
cdr3_aa: CASSYTRSGATDTQYF

v_call: TRBV28
clone_size: many
j_call: TRBJ2-7
d_call: -
cdr3_nt: TGTGCCAGCAAAAAGGCCAGCCCTACGAAGCAGTACTTC
cdr3_aa: CASKKASPTKQYF

v_call: TRBV30
clone_size: -
j_call: TRBJ2-7
d_call: TRBD1
cdr3_nt: TGTGCCTGGGGGGACAGCTCCTACGAGCAGTACTTC
cdr3_aa: CAWGDSSYEQYF

v_call: TRBV6-1
clone_size: few
j_call: TRBJ1-4
d_call: -
cdr3_nt: TGTGCCAGCAGTGAACCCCCGCGCGGCCCAACTAATGAAAAACTGTTTTTT
cdr3_aa: CASSEPPRGPTNEKLFF

v_call: TRBV9
clone_size: many
j_call: TRBJ2-3
d_call: TRBD2
cdr3_nt: TGTGCCAGCAGCGAAGGACTAGCGGATACGCAGTATTTT
cdr3_aa: CASSEGLADTQYF

v_call: TRBV28
clone_size: many
j_call: TRBJ2-3
d_call: -
cdr3_nt: TGTGCCAGCAGTCCCCAGGATACGCAGTATTTT
cdr3_aa: CASSPQDTQYF

v_call: TRBV2
clone_size: few
j_call: TRBJ2-7
d_call: -
cdr3_nt: TGTGCCATCATCGTTACGCCGGGACCGGCCTACGAGCAGTACTTC
cdr3_aa: CAIIVTPGPAYEQYF

v_call: TRBV5-5
clone_size: many
j_call: TRBJ2-1
d_call: -
cdr3_nt: TGTGCCAGCAGTTACGGACAGTCCTCCTACAATGAGCAGTTCTTC
cdr3_aa: CASSYGQSSYNEQFF

v_call: TRBV11-2
clone_size: -
j_call: TRBJ2-1
d_call: TRBD2
cdr3_nt: TGTGCCAGCAGCATAGGTTGGGACTATAACTATGAGCAGTTCTTC
cdr3_aa: CASSIGWDYNYEQFF

v_call: TRBV6-2/TRBV6-3
clone_size: medium-sized
j_call: TRBJ1-1
d_call: -
cdr3_nt: TGTGCCAGCAGTTACACGAACAGAAAACCACAGAACACTGAAGCTTTCTTT
cdr3_aa: CASSYTNRKPQNTEAFF

v_call: TRBV27
clone_size: many
j_call: TRBJ2-4
d_call: -
cdr3_nt: TGTGCCAGCAGTTTATCGCAGTTAGGCCACCAGTACTTC
cdr3_aa: CASSLSQLGHQYF

v_call: TRBV12-3/TRBV12-4
clone_size: -
j_call: TRBJ1-5
d_call: -
cdr3_nt: TGTGTCAGCAACCCAGGGGTCCAGCCCCAGCATTTT
cdr3_aa: CVSNPGVQPQHF

v_call: TRBV5-1
clone_size: many
j_call: TRBJ1-2
d_call: -
cdr3_nt: TGCGCCAGCAGCTTGGGAAGGGGCGCGAGTGGCTACACCTTC
cdr3_aa: CASSLGRGASGYTF

v_call: TRBV18
clone_size: many
j_call: TRBJ1-3
d_call: -
cdr3_nt: TGTGCCAGCTCACCGGAACGTACAGGGCCGAAGGCGGGAAACACCATATATTTT
cdr3_aa: CASSPERTGPKAGNTIYF

v_call: TRBV6-1
clone_size: -
j_call: TRBJ1-1
d_call: -
cdr3_nt: TGTGCCAGCAGGGGAGGGGGAATGAACACTGAAGCTTTCTTT
cdr3_aa: CASRGGGMNTEAFF

v_call: TRBV20-1
clone_size: many
j_call: TRBJ1-1
d_call: TRBD1
cdr3_nt: TGCAGTGCTTCCGCAGGAGGGGGCAACACTGAAGCTTTCTTT
cdr3_aa: CSASAGGGNTEAFF

v_call: TRBV2
clone_size: few
j_call: TRBJ2-1
d_call: TRBD2
cdr3_nt: TGTGCCAGCAGGCAATCTAGCGGGGGGAATGAGCAGTTCTTC
cdr3_aa: CASRQSSGGNEQFF

v_call: TRBV27
clone_size: -
j_call: TRBJ1-6
d_call: -
cdr3_nt: TGTGCCAGCTCCCCTCTTGTAGGGAATTCACCCCTCCACTTT
cdr3_aa: CASSPLVGNSPLHF

v_call: TRBV5-1
clone_size: medium-sized
j_call: TRBJ2-7
d_call: -
cdr3_nt: TGCGCCAGCAGCTTGGAACAGGCAAGCTCCTACGAGCAGTACTTC
cdr3_aa: CASSLEQASSYEQYF

v_call: TRBV6-2/TRBV6-3
clone_size: large
j_call: TRBJ2-1
d_call: TRBD2
cdr3_nt: TGTGCCAGCCGATTCACGACTAGCGGAAACAATGAGCAGTTCTTC
cdr3_aa: CASRFTTSGNNEQFF

v_call: TRBV29-1
clone_size: many
j_call: TRBJ2-3
d_call: -
cdr3_nt: TGCAGCGCAAGATCCGACGCAGATACGCAGTATTTT
cdr3_aa: CSARSDADTQYF

v_call: TRBV28
clone_size: medium-sized
j_call: TRBJ1-2
d_call: TRBD1
cdr3_nt: TGTGCCAGCATCGAAGCCGGGACAGGGCGAGGACTTGTCTATGGCTACACCTTC
cdr3_aa: CASIEAGTGRGLVYGYTF